This section outlines one T cell receptor beta chain sequence together with its context. This record comes from a study of control samples from healthy donors and cancer patients. The table came from immunoSEQ multiplex PCR; TCRdb's copy has only in-frame clones and leaves some out. The table includes roughly 100,000 clones, 70% to 90% detected once. This CDR3 comprises 13 residues. V lost 9 bases to trimming and J lost 2 bases, with 13 bases between them. J is TRBJ1-1 and V is TRBV12-3 or TRBV12-4; D is ambiguous. The TCR originated in a woman aged 45-65 years in good health. The sequencing input was blood. CDR3 residues: CARRGRPNTEAFF. CDR3 nucleotide sequence: TGTGCCAGGAGAGGGCGACCAAACACTGAAGCTTTCTTT.